This TCR beta chain stems from a study of cytomegalovirus exposure and HLA in healthy donors (dated by TCRdb to the late 2010s). With respect to the entire study: According to a later analysis, the roughly 120 validation repertoires were produced on the same platform as the approximately 620 repertoires of the first cohort. The aim of the study was to test whether cataloging public T cell receptors could identify signatures of past pathogen exposure. Besides the first cohort of 550 to 750 subjects, a separate validation cohort made up of 90 to 150 different subjects was used. The study combined high-throughput TCR immunosequencing, statistical association of individual TCRs with disease status, and machine learning to predict cytomegalovirus infection status.

For this clone: There is no known antigen for this receptor. No quality values exist for individual bases; no much larger clone is one base distant.

The library came from the immunoSEQ multiplex PCR assay. The authors' analysis ran thus. A statistical classification framework was built to diagnose cytomegalovirus status from the catalog of TCR beta chain sequences. The immuneACCESS repertoire file appears here via TCRdb, limited to in-frame rearrangements. These files lack a portion of the clones; in checked studies, under half of the deficit traces to unresolved V genes, and the cause of the others is not known. The V and J calls and clone size come from that table; D and trimming were worked out from the DNA. This sample is represented by fewer than 350,000 clones; roughly 90% of them were singletons. The ten largest make up about 0.86% of the sample. Overall study outcomes, separate from this receptor: According to the authors, the approach could potentially be generalized to other disease states and immunological phenotypes. Most TCR sequences were seen in very few donors, while some public TCRs were found in many individuals. All 120 or so repertoires were used to score co-occurrence in the validation cohort in a later analysis, because that analysis had no HLA typing for the cohort. The study listed around 160 TCR beta chains as associated with cytomegalovirus. In vitro tests confirmed that a few of the cytomegalovirus-associated TCR beta chains recognize cytomegalovirus antigens. Cytomegalovirus status was reported to be diagnosed by the classifier with high specificity and sensitivity in both the original and validation cohorts. Of the cluster scores, approximately 95% were above 0 in a later analysis, which found that TCRs clustered in the first cohort also tended to co-occur in the roughly 130 validation repertoires.

From the germline V gene (reference sequence), CDR1 is MNHEY and CDR2 is SMNVEV. V loses 7 bases, J loses 5 bases, and the germline ends lie 20 bases apart. The CDR3 sequence holds 15 residues, the cysteine and phenylalanine included. Just the 45-base CDR3 DNA is kept, in frame starting at base 1. Donors formed part of the validation cohort, which comprised fewer than 150 subjects and was distinct from the first cohort of under 800 subjects. The sequenced material came from PBMCs. The TCR was taken from a woman aged 18-29 years in good health and CMV-seronegative. The chain couples TRBV27 to TRBJ1-2; TRBD1 is a possible D gene, resting on 6 matching bases. The nucleotide sequence reads TGTGCCAGCACGGGGAGCCAGGGGCCCCCATATGGCTACACCTTC. Translated, this gives CASTGSQGPPYGYTF.